A single sample is the source of the 9 T cell receptor beta chains below, sequenced in a study of glioma-infiltrating T cells after dendritic cell vaccination. TCRdb keeps only in-frame clones here, not all; method: immunoSEQ multiplex PCR. The table lists roughly 100,000 clones, around 81% of them singletons. The sample consisted of blood, taken before dendritic cell vaccination. Receptors originate from a human donor with glioblastoma.

Here the CDR3 DNA reads TGCGCCAGCGCTCTGAGTTGGGCTTTCTTT. Protein product: CASALSWAFF. V and J are TRBV4-3 and TRBJ1-1; D is unclear. With 8 bases removed from V and 11 bases from J, the gap between germline ends came to 12 bases. Germline V lookup: CDR1 LGHNA, CDR2 YSLEER. The CDR3 sequence is 10 residues long.

The chain carries TRBV7-9 and TRBJ2-5; weak D call: TRBD1 (5 bases). Trimming left V 1 base short and J 2 bases short, with 11 bases between. The CDR3 has 15 amino acids. Germline V gene sequence: CDR1 SEHNR, CDR2 FQNEAQ (reference sequence). The CDR3 sequence is CASSLDRQIQETQYF. CDR3 nucleotides: TGTGCCAGCAGCTTAGATAGACAGATTCAAGAGACCCAGTACTTC. The full variable domain, in which reference TRBV7-9 and TRBJ2-5 provide the parts outside the CDR3, is DTGVSQNPRHKITKRGQNVTFRCDPISEHNRLYWYRQTLGQGPEFLTYFQNEAQLEKSRLLSDRFSAERPKGSFSTLEIQRTEQGDSAMYLCASSLDRQIQETQYFGPGTRLLVL.

The rearrangement links TRBV10-1 to TRBJ2-7; TRBD2 might be the D (6 bases). V lost 2 bases and J lost 2, with 13 bases in between. This CDR3 has 15 amino acids. Germline CDR1 WNHNN, CDR2 SYGVQD (reference sequence). CDR3 sequence (DNA): TGCGCCAGCAGTGAGACCGGGACTGGGACCTACGAGCAGTACTTC. Residues: CASSETGTGTYEQYF.

The V call is TRBV4-2, the J call TRBJ1-6; D is possibly TRBD1 (5 bases). CDR3 length: 16 residues. CDR1 is LGHNA and CDR2 is YNFKEQ in the germline V gene. The ends were cut back, 4 bases at V and 2 bases at J, with 12 bases in the middle. CDR3 amino acids: CASSLAPGTYNSPLHF. The CDR3 bases are TGTGCCAGCAGCCTCGCTCCAGGGACCTATAATTCACCCCTCCACTTT.

This clone was seen a handful of times. The rearrangement links TRBV7-3 to TRBJ1-1, with TRBD1 identical over 7 bases. The CDR3 covers 15 residues. V lost 5 bases to trimming and J lost 2 bases; unmatched junction nucleotides: 8. Germline CDR1 and CDR2: SGHTA and FQGTGA. This chain's CDR3 is CASSPKGQINTEAFF. The DNA of the CDR3 is TGTGCCAGCAGCCCTAAGGGACAGATTAACACTGAAGCTTTCTTT.

V and J are TRBV5-1 and TRBJ2-2; D is possibly TRBD2 (6 bases). Trimming removed 1 base at V and 2 bases at J, with 12 bases between. The CDR3 length is 16 residues. CDR1 is SGHRS and CDR2 is YFSETQ in the germline V gene. CDR3 in DNA: TGCGCCAGCAGCTTGACGGGCGGGGAAAACACCGGGGAGCTGTTTTTT. Translated: CASSLTGGENTGELFF. Full variable domain (outside the CDR3, taken from reference TRBV5-1 and TRBJ2-2): KAGVTQTPRYLIKTRGQQVTLSCSPISGHRSVSWYQQTPGQGLQFLFEYFSETQRNKGNFPGRFSGRQFSNSRSEMNVSTLELGDSALYLCASSLTGGENTGELFFGEGSRLTVL.

J is TRBJ1-2 and V is TRBV29-1; D not resolved. Per the germline V gene, CDR1 is SQVTM and CDR2 is ANQGSEA. Trimming cost V 4 bases and J 0 bases, with 12 bases left between them. The CDR3 has 14 residues. The CDR3 DNA sequence: TGCAGCGTTGCGGAGGGCGCAACTAACTATGGCTACACCTTC. It codes for CSVAEGATNYGYTF.

This sequence joins TRBV5-6 and TRBJ2-3, with 11 bases fitting TRBD2. The CDR3 length is 15 residues. Germline V lookup: CDR1 SGHDT, CDR2 YYEEEE. With 4 bases clipped from V and 2 bases from J, the junction kept 3 bases outside the gene matches. CDR3 in amino acids: CASSKLAGDTDTQYF. In DNA, the CDR3 is TGTGCCAGCAGCAAACTAGCGGGGGACACAGATACGCAGTATTTT.

The chain carries TRBV7-2 and TRBJ2-3; 9 bases match TRBD2. This CDR3 has 18 amino acids. Germline V gene lookup returns CDR1 SGHTA and CDR2 FQGNSA. J lost 6 bases, V lost 1 base, and 14 bases had no gene match. The CDR3 region is CASSLETLGGGASDTQYF. CDR3 sequence (DNA): TGTGCCAGCAGCTTAGAGACCTTGGGCGGGGGGGCCTCCGATACGCAGTATTTT.